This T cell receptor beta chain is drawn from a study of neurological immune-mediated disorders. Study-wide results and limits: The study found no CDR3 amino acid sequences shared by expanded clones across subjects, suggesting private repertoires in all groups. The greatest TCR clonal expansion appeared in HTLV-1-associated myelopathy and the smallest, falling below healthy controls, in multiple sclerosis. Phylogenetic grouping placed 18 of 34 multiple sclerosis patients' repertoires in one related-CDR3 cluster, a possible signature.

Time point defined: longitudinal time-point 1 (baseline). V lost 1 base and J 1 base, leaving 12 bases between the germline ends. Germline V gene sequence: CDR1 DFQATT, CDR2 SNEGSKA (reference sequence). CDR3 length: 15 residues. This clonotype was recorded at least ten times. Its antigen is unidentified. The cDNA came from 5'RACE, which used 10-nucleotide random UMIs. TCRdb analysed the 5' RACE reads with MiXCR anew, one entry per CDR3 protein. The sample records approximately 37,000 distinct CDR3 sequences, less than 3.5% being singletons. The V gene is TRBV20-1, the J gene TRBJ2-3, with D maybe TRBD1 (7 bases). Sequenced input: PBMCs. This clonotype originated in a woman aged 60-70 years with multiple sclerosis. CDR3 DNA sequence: TGCAGTGCTAGAGCCACAGGGGAGGGCACAGATACGCAGTATTTT. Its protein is CSARATGEGTDTQYF.